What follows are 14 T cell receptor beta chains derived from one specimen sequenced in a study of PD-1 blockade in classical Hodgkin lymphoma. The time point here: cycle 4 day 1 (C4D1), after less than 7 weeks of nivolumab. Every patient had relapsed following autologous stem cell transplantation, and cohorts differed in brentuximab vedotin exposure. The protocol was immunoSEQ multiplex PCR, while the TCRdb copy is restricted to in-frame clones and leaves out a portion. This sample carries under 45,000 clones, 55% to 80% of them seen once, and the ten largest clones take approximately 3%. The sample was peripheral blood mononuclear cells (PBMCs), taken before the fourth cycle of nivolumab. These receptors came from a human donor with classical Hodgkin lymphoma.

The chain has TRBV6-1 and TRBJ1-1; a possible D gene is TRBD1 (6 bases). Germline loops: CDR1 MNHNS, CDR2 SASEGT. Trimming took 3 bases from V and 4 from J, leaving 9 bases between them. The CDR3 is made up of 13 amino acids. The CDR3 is CASSERGGTEAFF. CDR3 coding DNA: TGTGCCAGCAGTGAGAGGGGGGGCACTGAAGCTTTCTTT.

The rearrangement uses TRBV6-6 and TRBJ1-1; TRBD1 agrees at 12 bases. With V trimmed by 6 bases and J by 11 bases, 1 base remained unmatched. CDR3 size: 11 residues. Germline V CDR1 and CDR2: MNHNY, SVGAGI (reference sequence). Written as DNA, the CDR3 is TGTGCCAGCAGGGGACAGGGGGCTGCTTTCTTT. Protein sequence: CASRGQGAAFF.

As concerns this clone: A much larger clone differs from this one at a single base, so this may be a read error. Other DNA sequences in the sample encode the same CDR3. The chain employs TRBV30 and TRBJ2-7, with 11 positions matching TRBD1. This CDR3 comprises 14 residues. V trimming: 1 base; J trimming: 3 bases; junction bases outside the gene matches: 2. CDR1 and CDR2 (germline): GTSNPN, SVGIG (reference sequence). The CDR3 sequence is CAWSGGTGGYEQYF. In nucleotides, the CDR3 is TGTGCCTGGAGTGGGGGGACAGGGGGCTACGAGCAGTACTTC.

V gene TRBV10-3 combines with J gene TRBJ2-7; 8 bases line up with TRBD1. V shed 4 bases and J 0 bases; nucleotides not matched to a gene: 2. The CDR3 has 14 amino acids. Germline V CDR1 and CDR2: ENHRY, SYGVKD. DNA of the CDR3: TGTGCCATCAGTGCCCAGGGGGCCTCCTACGAGCAGTACTTC. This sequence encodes CAISAQGASYEQYF.

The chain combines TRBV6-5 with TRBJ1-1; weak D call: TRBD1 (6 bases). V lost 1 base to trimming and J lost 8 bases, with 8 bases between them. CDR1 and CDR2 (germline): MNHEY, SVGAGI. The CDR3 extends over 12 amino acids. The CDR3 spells CASSYLGAEAFF. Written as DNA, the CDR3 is TGTGCCAGCAGTTACTTGGGGGCCGAAGCTTTCTTT.

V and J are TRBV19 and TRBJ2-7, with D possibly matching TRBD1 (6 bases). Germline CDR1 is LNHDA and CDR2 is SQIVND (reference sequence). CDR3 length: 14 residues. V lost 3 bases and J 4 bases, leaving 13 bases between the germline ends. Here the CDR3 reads CASSMGQGRYEQYF. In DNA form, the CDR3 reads TGTGCCAGTAGTATGGGGCAGGGGAGATACGAGCAGTACTTC.

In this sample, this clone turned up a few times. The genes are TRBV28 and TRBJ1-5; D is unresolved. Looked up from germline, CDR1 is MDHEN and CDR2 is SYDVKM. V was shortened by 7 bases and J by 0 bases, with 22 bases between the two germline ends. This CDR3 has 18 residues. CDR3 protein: CASTSLGEPHYSNQPQHF. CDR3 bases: TGTGCCAGCACGTCTCTCGGGGAACCCCACTATAGCAATCAGCCCCAGCATTTT.

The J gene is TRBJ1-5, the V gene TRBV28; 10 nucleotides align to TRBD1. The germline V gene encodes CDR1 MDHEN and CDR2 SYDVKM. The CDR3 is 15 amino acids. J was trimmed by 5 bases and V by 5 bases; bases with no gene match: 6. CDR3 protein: CASSPRDRGDQPQHF. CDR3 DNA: TGTGCCAGCAGTCCCCGGGACAGGGGCGATCAGCCCCAGCATTTT.

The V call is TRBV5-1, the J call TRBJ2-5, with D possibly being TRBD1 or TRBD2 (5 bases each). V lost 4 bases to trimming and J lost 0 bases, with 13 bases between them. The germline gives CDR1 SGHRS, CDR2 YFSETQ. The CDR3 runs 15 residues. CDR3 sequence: CASSPQGGYQETQYF. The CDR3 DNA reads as TGCGCCAGCAGCCCCCAGGGCGGGTACCAAGAGACCCAGTACTTC.

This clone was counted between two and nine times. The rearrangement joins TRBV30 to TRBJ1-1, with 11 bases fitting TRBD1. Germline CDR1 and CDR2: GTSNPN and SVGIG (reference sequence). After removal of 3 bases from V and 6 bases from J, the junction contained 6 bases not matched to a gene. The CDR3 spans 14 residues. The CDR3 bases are TGTGCCTGGAGGGGGGACAGGGGGTTCGCTGAAGCTTTCTTT. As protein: CAWRGDRGFAEAFF.

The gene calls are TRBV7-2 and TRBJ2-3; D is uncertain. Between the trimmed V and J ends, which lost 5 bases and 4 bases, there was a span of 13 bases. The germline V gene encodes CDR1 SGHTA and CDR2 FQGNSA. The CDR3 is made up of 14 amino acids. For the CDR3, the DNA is TGTGCCAGCAGCCCGCAGGTGGGCCCAGATACGCAGTATTTT. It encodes CASSPQVGPDTQYF.

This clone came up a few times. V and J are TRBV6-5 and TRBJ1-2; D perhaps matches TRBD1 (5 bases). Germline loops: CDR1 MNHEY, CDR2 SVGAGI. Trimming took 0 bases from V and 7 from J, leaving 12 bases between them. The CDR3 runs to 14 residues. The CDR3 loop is CASSYSGTFGGYTF. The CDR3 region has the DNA TGTGCCAGCAGTTACTCAGGGACCTTCGGTGGCTACACCTTC.

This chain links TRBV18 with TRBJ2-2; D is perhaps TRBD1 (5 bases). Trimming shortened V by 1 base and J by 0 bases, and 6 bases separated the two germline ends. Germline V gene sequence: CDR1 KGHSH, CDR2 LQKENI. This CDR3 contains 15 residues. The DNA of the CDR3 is TGTGCCAGCTCACCACAGGGGCCGAACACCGGGGAGCTGTTTTTT. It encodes CASSPQGPNTGELFF.

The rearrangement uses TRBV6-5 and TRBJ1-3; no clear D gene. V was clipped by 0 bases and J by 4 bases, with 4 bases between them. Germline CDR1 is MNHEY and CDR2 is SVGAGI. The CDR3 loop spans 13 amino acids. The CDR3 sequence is CASSYSGGNTIYF. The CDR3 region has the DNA TGTGCCAGCAGTTACTCCGGGGGAAACACCATATATTTT.